This TCR beta chain comes out of a study of regulatory T cells in long-lasting Graves disease (dated by TCRdb to 2020 to 2023). As for the study more broadly: To count as having persistent Graves' disease, a patient had to have received antithyroid drug treatment for over 5 years with TSH receptor autoantibodies remaining persistently positive. This study used TCR sequencing and RNA sequencing of peripheral blood to compare persistent Graves' disease patients against newly diagnosed Graves' disease patients. The study was registered as a clinical trial and conducted in China. TCR sequencing covered some 13 persistent and 20 or so newly diagnosed Graves' disease patients, around 33 samples in total. Persistent Graves' disease patients in the clinical cohort had taken antithyroid drugs for around 11 years on average. Beyond this particular receptor, the publication reports: More public clonotypes were shared among persistent patients (roughly 3,000) than among newly diagnosed patients (roughly 1,000). The authors acknowledged the small sample size as a limitation that may reduce accuracy. Compared with newly diagnosed patients, patients with persistent Graves' disease had lower TCR Shannon entropy and fewer highly expanded clones, which suggests clonal expansion. Preferential use of TRBV28, TRBJ1-2 and TRBJ2-5 was observed in persistent disease, whereas TRBV20-1 and TRBJ2-1 were favored in newly diagnosed disease. The study examined only peripheral blood because the primary lesion, thyroid tissue, could not be accessed. Only the TCR beta chain was sequenced and analyzed.

This specimen's time point label, per the study, means: persistent/refractory GD, antithyroid drugs over 5 years with positive TRAb. For both TCR sequencing and RNA sequencing, RNA was extracted from PBMCs using TRIzol. Graves' disease was diagnosed according to American Thyroid Association guidelines. The patients came from an endocrinology department in Xi'an, China. From each patient, approximately 10 milliliters of peripheral blood was collected into an EDTA anticoagulant tube. Ficoll Paque Plus density gradient separation was used to isolate PBMCs, and no additional T cell sorting was done. An Agilent 2100 Bioanalyzer and agarose gel were used to check RNA quality, and a NanoDrop 2000 was used to measure RNA concentration. This clonotype has ten or more counts. The antigen this receptor binds is unknown. No clone much larger than this one lies a single base away; base qualities are absent. CDR1 MDHEN and CDR2 SYDVKM are derived from the germline V gene. V drops 2 bases and J drops 7 bases, leaving 12 bases in between. The CDR3 goes from the cysteine to the phenylalanine over 15 residues. Only the CDR3 part of the read is kept: 45 bases, read in frame from the first base.

The library came from multiplex PCR. The reads were generated on an Illumina HiSeq 4000. TCR beta libraries were built with iRepertoire HTBI primers and Arm-PCR amplification of CDR3 regions. Gel purification was performed on PCR products prior to sequencing. The source study handled its data this way. A total of around 66 TRBV and 14 TRBJ segments were identified across samples and were used for gene usage analysis of CDR3 amino acid clonotypes. COPE and FqMerger were used to merge filtered high-quality paired reads into contigs. BLAST was used to align contigs to the IMGT TRBV, TRBD and TRBJ reference genes, and CDR3 was defined following IMGT. Any clonotype with a frequency above 0.1% was counted as a highly expanded clone. Shannon entropy served as the measure of repertoire diversity, while the Gini coefficient captured V-J evenness. A clonotype found in more than one individual was treated as public. In TCRdb, the public reads were trimmed at Q25 with fastp and aligned with MiXCR, with productive beta chains retained. CDR3 protein duplicates are merged, each entry listing the most common genes and DNA. Clone size and V and J calls follow TCRdb, not the original study. Across this sample there are roughly 400,000 distinct CDR3 sequences, with roughly 23% seen only once. The top ten clones comprise 13% to 15% of the sample.

The specimen comprised peripheral blood mononuclear cells (PBMCs), sampled when the disease was refractory, from a patient treated with antithyroid drugs. The receptor comes from a female donor with Graves disease. The sequence is built from TRBV28 and TRBJ1-6; D gene: possibly TRBD1, on 5 matching bases. The sequenced DNA: TGTGCCAGCAGTTTAACAGGCTCAGGGAATTCACCCCTCCACTTT. The translation is CASSLTGSGNSPLHF.